This T cell receptor beta chain originates from a study of T cell responses to AZD1222 COVID-19 vaccine. Study-level results: It should be noted that donors were predominantly white British and more often female, and clonal diversity was possibly underestimated. Repertoires were sampled only after the peak T cell response.

The CDR3 totals 16 residues. V was cut by 3 bases and J by 2 bases, with 14 bases left in between. Per germline, CDR1 LNHDA and CDR2 SQIVND (reference sequence). As concerns this clone: Antigen unknown.

The assay was immunoSEQ multiplex PCR, and TCRdb's table has in-frame clones only and misses some. The data contain 70,000 to 95,000 clones, 85% to 90% of them singletons. The rearrangement uses TRBV19 and TRBJ1-5; D is possibly TRBD1 (5 bases). Source: peripheral blood, taken 28 days after the second AZD1222 dose. The origin of this receptor is an adult who received the AZD1222 COVID-19 vaccine. Here the CDR3 DNA reads TGTGCCAGTAGTATGGGAGTACAGGCGGGCAATCAGCCCCAGCATTTT. This gives the protein CASSMGVQAGNQPQHF.